A single sample is the source of the 6 T cell receptor beta chains below, sequenced in a study of blood T cell dynamics during melanoma immunotherapy. The time point: week 3, after first cycle of checkpoint inhibitor. Method: immunoSEQ multiplex PCR; TCRdb's copy keeps in-frame clones and lacks some. The repertoire includes approximately 29,000 clones, approximately 88% of them detected once, and around 10% sits in the top ten. The source was blood, collected from a patient treated with checkpoint blockade. These receptors came from a human donor with melanoma.

V and J are TRBV30 and TRBJ2-7, with D tentatively TRBD1 or TRBD2 (5 bases each). The germline V and J ends were trimmed by 3 bases and 6 bases, with 27 bases remaining between them. From germline, CDR1 is GTSNPN and CDR2 SVGIG (reference sequence). The CDR3 is made up of 17 amino acids. This CDR3 reads CAWSPTGPTSGRSEQYF. CDR3 DNA sequence: TGTGCCTGGAGCCCCACGGGGCCCACGAGCGGTAGAAGCGAGCAGTACTTC.

V usage is TRBV6-5 and J usage is TRBJ1-1; no definite D call. This CDR3 has 14 amino acids. The V end lost 5 bases, the J end lost 3 bases, and 13 bases lay between the germline ends. Germline V gene sequence: CDR1 MNHEY, CDR2 SVGAGI. The CDR3 DNA sequence: TGTGCCAGCAGTACACCCGGACGGCACACTGAAGCTTTCTTT. It codes for CASSTPGRHTEAFF.

V is TRBV10-3 and J is TRBJ1-2; D perhaps matches TRBD1 (6 bases). CDR1 is ENHRY, CDR2 SYGVKD, per germline. This CDR3 contains 14 residues. The V end lost 7 bases, the J end lost 0 bases, and 12 bases lay between the germline ends. CDR3 sequence reads: CAIKPGAANYGYTF. CDR3 in DNA: TGTGCCATCAAGCCAGGGGCGGCTAACTATGGCTACACCTTC.

This chain joins TRBV11-2 and TRBJ2-7; a possible D gene is TRBD1 (6 bases). Germline V gene sequence: CDR1 SGHAT, CDR2 FQNNGV. Trimming shortened V by 1 base and J by 0 bases, and 7 bases separated the two germline ends. This CDR3 is 14 amino acids long. The CDR3 sequence: CASSLGGPSYEQYF. CDR3 sequence (DNA): TGTGCCAGCAGCTTAGGGGGGCCCTCCTACGAGCAGTACTTC. Complete variable domain (other parts from reference TRBV11-2 and TRBJ2-7): EAGVAQSPRYKIIEKRQSVAFWCNPISGHATLYWYQQILGQGPKLLIQFQNNGVVDDSQLPKDRFSAERLKGVDSTLKIQPAKLEDSAVYLCASSLGGPSYEQYFGPGTRLTVT.

The gene calls are TRBV27 and TRBJ2-7; D is possibly TRBD2 (7 bases). Per germline, CDR1 MNHEY and CDR2 SMNVEV (reference sequence). Trimming took 7 bases from V and 0 from J, leaving 10 bases between them. The length of the CDR3 is 13 residues. Written as DNA, the CDR3 is TGTGCCAGCATGGGGGGGGCCTCCTACGAGCAGTACTTC. It is translated as CASMGGASYEQYF.

This clone was seen once. The V gene is TRBV27, the J gene TRBJ1-3; D ambiguous. The V and J ends lost 0 bases and 2 bases respectively, with 5 bases between them. Germline CDR1 reads MNHEY; CDR2 reads SMNVEV (reference sequence). CDR3 length: 14 residues. CDR3 DNA sequence: TGTGCCAGCAGTTTATCAGGGCCTGGAAACACCATATATTTT. Amino acid sequence: CASSLSGPGNTIYF.